Below, one T cell receptor beta chain is given with its context. This sample stems from a study of CD8+CD57+ T cells in acquired aplastic anemia. Study-wide background: Sorted cells (CD4+ and CD8+) yielded DNA amounts that averaged 3.2 ug.

Before being chosen for sequencing, patients had shown CD8+CD57+ cell expansion by flow cytometry. The patients, all of them, had severe acquired aplastic anemia. Blood came from patients not yet given any therapy. The template for TCR beta VDJ and CDR3 sequence profiling was genomic DNA. Each CDR3 protein gets one entry after TCRdb re-called the reads with MiXCR. The table includes just over 40,000 distinct CDR3 sequences, 60% to 80% detected once. This receptor was taken from a human donor with aplastic anemia. The sample was sorted CD4+, CD8+, or CD8+CD57+ T cells (not recorded which) from PBMCs.

The CDR3 is CASIGQGRYEQYF. CDR3 coding DNA: TGTGCCAGCATTGGACAGGGTCGATACGAGCAGTACTTC. V and J are TRBV2 and TRBJ2-7, with 8 bases aligning to TRBD1. V lost 7 bases, J lost 4 bases, and 6 bases stayed unmatched. Germline V gene data show CDR1 as SNHLY and CDR2 as FYNNEI. The CDR3 totals 13 residues.